The next 21 T cell receptor beta chains were all read from a single sample in a study of shared clonotypes between healthy human individuals. Cells designated naive CD8 were CD45RO-negative and were positively selected for CCR7, with terminally differentiated effector memory CD45RA+ cells excluded. The assay was immunoSEQ multiplex PCR, and TCRdb's table has in-frame clones only and misses some. Of millions of clones in the sample, about 95% were seen once. Sequencing was done on a sample of naive CD8+ T cells sorted from blood. Receptors were obtained from a man between 18 and 29 years old in good health.

The chain couples TRBV13 to TRBJ1-1, with unresolved D. V lost 6 bases and J lost 7, with 21 bases in between. CDR1 and CDR2 (germline): PRHDT, FYEKMQ (reference sequence). The CDR3 length is 15 residues. CDR3 bases: TGTGCCAGCAGTCCGCTCACCGGGCCAAAACTTGAAGCTTTCTTT. This gives the protein CASSPLTGPKLEAFF.

This chain uses TRBV6-6 with TRBJ1-4, with D maybe TRBD1 (6 bases). Germline V gene sequence: CDR1 MNHNY, CDR2 SVGAGI (reference sequence). Deletions cut 6 bases from V and 4 bases from J, with 18 bases between. CDR3 size: 16 residues. CDR3 in amino acids: CASSQSQDSFNEKLFF. The DNA of the CDR3 is TGTGCCAGCAGCCAATCCCAGGACAGCTTTAATGAAAAACTGTTTTTT.

The chain couples TRBV9 to TRBJ1-6; TRBD1 matches at 8 bases. Trimming cost V 3 bases and J 7 bases; bases outside gene matches: 6. Germline CDR1 and CDR2: SGDLS and YYNGEE. This CDR3 spans 15 amino acids. The CDR3, as DNA: TGTGCCAGCAGCGGTGGACAGGGCCAGAATTCACCCCTCCACTTT. As protein: CASSGGQGQNSPLHF.

This chain uses TRBV19 with TRBJ2-1; D not resolved. CDR1 is LNHDA, CDR2 SQIVND, per germline (reference sequence). V was cut by 7 bases and J by 3 bases, with 4 bases left in between. The CDR3 spans 11 residues. This CDR3 is CASTDYNEQFF. The CDR3 nucleotides are TGTGCCAGTACTGACTACAATGAGCAGTTCTTC.

This clone was counted a single time. The V call is TRBV7-2, the J call TRBJ2-7, with TRBD2 matching over 7 bases. Germline V gene data show CDR1 as SGHTA and CDR2 as FQGNSA. The CDR3 contains 14 residues. V was clipped by 1 base and J by 3 bases; unmatched bases: 3. For the CDR3, the DNA is TGTGCCAGCAGCTTAGAAACTAGCGTCTACGAGCAGTACTTC. Translated: CASSLETSVYEQYF.

J is TRBJ2-2 and V is TRBV13, with a weak D call TRBD2 (5 bases). The CDR3 sequence is 15 residues long. Germline CDR1 is PRHDT and CDR2 is FYEKMQ (reference sequence). V lost 2 bases to trimming and J lost 3 bases, with 10 bases between them. The CDR3 loop reads CASSLRERYTGELFF. The CDR3 DNA sequence: TGTGCCAGCAGCTTACGGGAACGCTACACCGGGGAGCTGTTTTTT.

This clone appeared once. This chain uses TRBV30 with TRBJ2-5; D is uncertain. Germline V gene sequence: CDR1 GTSNPN, CDR2 SVGIG (reference sequence). Trimming removed 1 base at V and 9 bases at J, with 15 bases between. There are 13 residues in the CDR3. For the CDR3, the DNA is TGTGCCTGGAGTGGAGCGACGGGTTGGGCCCAGTACTTC. Protein: CAWSGATGWAQYF.

In its sample, this clone was seen once. V and J are TRBV6-5 and TRBJ2-2; D unclear. Trimming stripped 5 bases from V and 3 bases from J, with 10 bases between. The CDR3 has 14 amino acids. Germline values: CDR1 MNHEY, CDR2 SVGAGI. CDR3 bases: TGTGCCAGCAGTCCCGGGTTTTACACCGGGGAGCTGTTTTTT. Its protein product is CASSPGFYTGELFF.

This clone was seen just once. Other nucleotide sequences in the sample specify the same CDR3. This chain joins TRBV5-6 and TRBJ2-2, with D hard to call. This CDR3 has 12 residues. V lost 4 bases and J lost 6, with 7 bases in between. Germline assignment: CDR1 SGHDT and CDR2 YYEEEE. CDR3: CASSPSAGELFF. In DNA form, the CDR3 reads TGTGCCAGCAGCCCATCGGCCGGGGAGCTGTTTTTT.

The chain uses TRBV27 and TRBJ2-1; D is unresolved. CDR1 is MNHEY and CDR2 is SMNVEV in the germline V gene (reference sequence). V lost 5 bases and J 10 bases, leaving 15 bases between the germline ends. The CDR3 is made up of 13 amino acids. This chain's CDR3 is CASSTQVRGEQFF. Here the CDR3 DNA reads TGTGCCAGCAGTACTCAGGTTCGAGGAGAGCAGTTCTTC.

This clone was seen only once. The V gene is TRBV10-3, the J gene TRBJ1-1, with unresolved D. The germline V gene has CDR1 ENHRY and CDR2 SYGVKD. The V and J ends lost 4 bases and 1 base respectively, with 10 bases between them. This CDR3 has 14 amino acids. The CDR3 coding sequence is TGTGCCATCAGTGGAAAGGGAACGAACACTGAAGCTTTCTTT. It codes for CAISGKGTNTEAFF.

This clone was detected once. The chain uses TRBV27 and TRBJ2-2; D remains ambiguous. The V gene's germline CDR1 is MNHEY and CDR2 SMNVEV (reference sequence). The V end lost 3 bases, the J end lost 0 bases, and 11 bases lay between the germline ends. The length of the CDR3 is 16 residues. The CDR3 DNA follows: TGTGCCAGCAGTTTTCAACAGCTCGCGAACACCGGGGAGCTGTTTTTT. This sequence encodes CASSFQQLANTGELFF.

This rearrangement joins TRBV6-5 to TRBJ2-7; no reliable D call. Germline values: CDR1 MNHEY, CDR2 SVGAGI. V shed 6 bases and J shed 0 bases, with 12 bases lying between them. CDR3 size: 14 residues. The CDR3 DNA is TGTGCCAGCAGCTACGACTTTGTCTCCTACGAGCAGTACTTC. It yields the protein CASSYDFVSYEQYF.

In its sample, this clone was seen a few times. This chain links TRBV27 with TRBJ1-5; the D is unclear. V lost 2 bases to trimming and J lost 5 bases, with 13 bases between them. The CDR3 sequence is 15 residues long. Germline-derived CDR1 and CDR2 are MNHEY and SMNVEV (reference sequence). CDR3 protein: CASSLVTPQYQPQHF. As DNA, the CDR3 is TGTGCCAGCAGTTTAGTTACCCCACAATATCAGCCCCAGCATTTT.

CDR3 DNA: TGCACCAGTCAAGGAGTCGTCTGCTCTGGAAACACCATATATTTT. Protein product: CTSQGVVCSGNTIYF. The gene calls are TRBV1 and TRBJ1-3. TRBV1 is tagged as a pseudogene. The CDR3 sequence is 15 residues long.

In this sample, this clone turned up once. This sequence joins TRBV5-1 and TRBJ1-4; D is ambiguous. Germline V gives CDR1 SGHRS, CDR2 YFSETQ. The CDR3 has 14 amino acids. Trimming removed 1 base at V and 8 bases at J, with 12 bases between. The CDR3 DNA is TGCGCCAGCAGCTTGAGGACGGGCGGGGAAAAACTGTTTTTT. Amino acid sequence: CASSLRTGGEKLFF. The variable domain in full, completed from reference TRBV5-1 and TRBJ1-4, reads KAGVTQTPRYLIKTRGQQVTLSCSPISGHRSVSWYQQTPGQGLQFLFEYFSETQRNKGNFPGRFSGRQFSNSRSEMNVSTLELGDSALYLCASSLRTGGEKLFFGSGTQLSVL.

This chain uses TRBV6-4 with TRBJ2-3; 7 bases fit TRBD1. V lost 2 bases, J lost 2 bases, and 10 bases stayed unmatched. This CDR3 is built from 17 residues. Germline assignment: CDR1 MRHNA and CDR2 SNTAGT. The CDR3 protein is CASSDEGAGQDTDTQYF. CDR3 DNA sequence: TGTGCCAGCAGTGACGAAGGGGCCGGACAGGACACAGATACGCAGTATTTT.

V and J are TRBV29-1 and TRBJ1-3; no clear D gene. Trimming left V 4 bases short and J 2 bases short, with 9 bases between. Germline values: CDR1 SQVTM, CDR2 ANQGSEA. The CDR3 sequence is 13 residues long. In DNA form, the CDR3 reads TGCAGCGTTGGGGGAATCCCTGGAAACACCATATATTTT. This translates into CSVGGIPGNTIYF.

This clone was detected only once. The V call is TRBV28, the J call TRBJ2-2; D is possibly TRBD1 (6 bases). Deletions cut 5 bases from V and 6 bases from J, with 10 bases between. This CDR3 has 13 residues. CDR1 is MDHEN, CDR2 SYDVKM, per germline. The CDR3 sequence is CASSQQGSGELFF. In DNA form, the CDR3 reads TGTGCCAGCAGTCAACAGGGATCCGGGGAGCTGTTTTTT.

This rearrangement joins TRBV7-9 to TRBJ2-3; tentative D call: TRBD1 (5 bases). The CDR3 spans 13 residues. Germline V gene sequence: CDR1 SEHNR, CDR2 FQNEAQ (reference sequence). The V gene lost 4 bases and the J gene lost 5 bases, with 10 bases spanning the gap. The CDR3 sequence: CASSWQGEDTQYF. In DNA, the CDR3 is TGTGCCAGCAGCTGGCAGGGTGAAGATACGCAGTATTTT.

A single count supports this clone. The V and J genes are TRBV19 and TRBJ1-5; no reliable D call. Germline values: CDR1 LNHDA, CDR2 SQIVND (reference sequence). The CDR3 length is 15 residues. V lost 3 bases to trimming and J lost 2 bases, with 11 bases between them. The CDR3 here is CASSIKGRGNQPQHF. In DNA form, the CDR3 reads TGTGCCAGTAGTATTAAGGGAAGGGGCAATCAGCCCCAGCATTTT.